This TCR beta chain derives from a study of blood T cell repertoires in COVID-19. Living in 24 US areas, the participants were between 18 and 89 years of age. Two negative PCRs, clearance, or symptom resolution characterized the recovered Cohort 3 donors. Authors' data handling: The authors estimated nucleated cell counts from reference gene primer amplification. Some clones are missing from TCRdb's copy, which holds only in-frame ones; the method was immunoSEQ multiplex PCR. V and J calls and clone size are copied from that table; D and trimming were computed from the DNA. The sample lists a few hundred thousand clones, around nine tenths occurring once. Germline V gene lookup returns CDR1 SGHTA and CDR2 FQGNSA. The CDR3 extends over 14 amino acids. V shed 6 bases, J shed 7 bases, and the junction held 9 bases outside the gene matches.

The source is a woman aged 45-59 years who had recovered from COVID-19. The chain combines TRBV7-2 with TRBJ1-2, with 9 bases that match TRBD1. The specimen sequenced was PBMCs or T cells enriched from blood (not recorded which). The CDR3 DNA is TGTGCCAGCAGTCGGACACAGGGGGCAGGTGGCTACACCTTC. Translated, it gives CASSRTQGAGGYTF.